Listed here are 11 T cell receptor beta chains from one sample, sequenced in a study of blood T cells in healthy people across ages. Primers used in a second PCR of roughly 6 to 11 cycles were a sample-barcoded 5' primer and a J-beta primer mix. TCRdb re-called the 5' RACE reads with MiXCR, one entry per CDR3 protein. Seen here are about a million distinct CDR3 sequences, roughly 51% observed once, and the top ten hold around 21%. The sample was blood. These receptors were taken from a woman aged 55-69 years in good health.

This clonotype showed up just a few times. Here the CDR3 reads CASSFSGGYGYTF. CDR3 bases: TGTGCCAGCAGCTTCTCCGGAGGGTATGGCTACACCTTC. The chain carries TRBV7-2 and TRBJ1-2; D is ambiguous. V was trimmed by 3 bases and J by 5 bases, leaving 10 bases between them. The CDR3 consists of 13 residues. Germline V gene sequence: CDR1 SGHTA, CDR2 FQGNSA.

The gene calls are TRBV5-1 and TRBJ2-2, with 16 bases matching TRBD2. With V trimmed by 4 bases and J by 4 bases, 4 bases remained unmatched. Looked up from germline, CDR1 is SGHRS and CDR2 is YFSETQ. CDR3 length: 17 amino acids. The CDR3 here is CASSPGLAGGATGELFF. As DNA, the CDR3 is TGCGCCAGCAGCCCGGGACTAGCGGGAGGGGCCACCGGGGAGCTGTTTTTT.

This sequence joins TRBV2 and TRBJ2-5, with 10 bases identical to TRBD2. V trimming: 4 bases; J trimming: 4 bases; junction bases outside the gene matches: 12. Germline V gene lookup returns CDR1 SNHLY and CDR2 FYNNEI. CDR3 length: 17 amino acids. DNA of the CDR3: TGTGCCAGCAGTGTAGGGCCTAGCGGGAGTTCCGGAGAGACCCAGTACTTC. Amino acid sequence: CASSVGPSGSSGETQYF.

In DNA, the CDR3 is TGTGCCTGGAATATAGGCTACGAGCAGTACTTC. It yields the protein CAWNIGYEQYF. The chain couples TRBV30 to TRBJ2-7; no reliable D call. Germline V gene sequence: CDR1 GTSNPN, CDR2 SVGIG (reference sequence). The CDR3 length is 11 residues. Trimming removed 4 bases from V and 3 bases from J, with 7 bases in between. Together with reference TRBV30 and TRBJ2-7, the CDR3 gives the full variable domain: SQTIHQWPATLVQPVGSPLSLECTVEGTSNPNLYWYRQAAGRGLQLLFYSVGIGQISSEVPQNLSASRPQDRQFILSSKKLLLSDSGFYLCAWNIGYEQYFGPGTRLTVT.

This clonotype was counted at least ten times. The chain is built from TRBV18 and TRBJ2-6, with D unresolved. V lost 0 bases to trimming and J lost 1 base, with 4 bases between them. Germline CDR1 and CDR2: KGHSH and LQKENI. The CDR3 is 15 amino acids. The CDR3 DNA sequence: TGTGCCAGCTCACCACCTGGGTCTGGGGCCAACGTCCTGACTTTC. This encodes CASSPPGSGANVLTF. Complete variable domain (other parts from reference TRBV18 and TRBJ2-6): NAGVMQNPRHLVRRRGQEARLRCSPMKGHSHVYWYRQLPEEGLKFMVYLQKENIIDESGMPKERFSAEFPKEGPSILRIQQVVRGDSAAYFCASSPPGSGANVLTFGAGSRLTVL.

The chain uses TRBV29-1 and TRBJ2-7; a possible D gene is TRBD1 (5 bases). There are 12 residues in the CDR3. Trimming cost V 5 bases and J 4 bases, with 12 bases left between them. Germline V gene lookup returns CDR1 SQVTM and CDR2 ANQGSEA. The CDR3 coding sequence is TGCAGCGTTCTTAGGGGCGATTACGAGCAGTACTTC. This codes for CSVLRGDYEQYF.

The chain is built from TRBV15 and TRBJ2-1; 12 bases fit TRBD2. V shed 0 bases and J 9 bases; nucleotides not matched to a gene: 9. Per the germline V gene, CDR1 is LNHNV and CDR2 is YYDKDF (reference sequence). The CDR3 runs to 17 residues. The CDR3 region is CATSRDFTSGRSGEQFF. The DNA for the CDR3 is TGTGCCACCAGCAGAGATTTTACTAGCGGGAGGTCCGGTGAGCAGTTCTTC.

The rearrangement uses TRBV25-1 and TRBJ2-7; 16 bases are a match to TRBD2. The J call may be wrong; the DNA end is better matched by TRBJ2-5. CDR3 length: 20 amino acids. The germline gives CDR1 MGHDK, CDR2 SYGVNS. For the CDR3, the DNA is TGTGCCAGCAGTGAACCCCTCGGGACTAGCGGGAGGGCACTAGAAGAGACCCAGTACTTC. Encoded protein: CASSEPLGTSGRALEETQYF.

This chain joins TRBV15 and TRBJ2-3; either TRBD1 or TRBD2 may supply D (5 bases each). In germline, CDR1 is LNHNV, CDR2 YYDKDF (reference sequence). The CDR3 contains 15 residues. Trimming removed 3 bases at V and 2 bases at J, with 12 bases between. CDR3 sequence reads: CATSRGTANTDTQYF. CDR3 coding DNA: TGTGCCACCAGCAGGGGGACGGCGAACACAGATACGCAGTATTTT.

This clonotype was seen a few times. The chain carries TRBV9 and TRBJ2-3; tentative D call: TRBD2 (6 bases). The CDR3 runs to 15 residues. V lost 3 bases to trimming and J lost 5 bases, with 16 bases between them. CDR1 and CDR2 from the germline V gene are SGDLS and YYNGEE. The chain's CDR3 is CASSGFSGGVDTQYF. CDR3 coding DNA: TGTGCCAGCAGCGGGTTTAGCGGAGGGGTAGATACGCAGTATTTT.

The chain links TRBV10-3 to TRBJ2-1, with 7 bases lining up with TRBD2. This CDR3 has 15 amino acids. Germline trimming cut 3 bases from V and 4 bases from J; bases unmatched to any gene: 6. Germline CDR1 reads ENHRY; CDR2 reads SYGVKD. CDR3 in DNA: TGTGCCATCAGTGAATTGGCTAGCGGTTACAATGAGCAGTTCTTC. Translated, it gives CAISELASGYNEQFF.